The following is a T cell receptor (beta chain) sequence with its context. Its antigen is still unknown. During its preparation, the TCRbeta library received unique molecular identifiers. One entry per CDR3 protein, called by TCRdb with MiXCR from the PCR reads. There are 440,000 or so distinct CDR3 sequences in the sample; around two fifths occur only once, and 27% lies in the top ten. The sample comes from a study of T-cell reconstitution after alpha-beta-depleted transplantation in children. General study findings and limits: After one year, T-cell counts and TCRbeta diversity mostly came from new T cells. Certain patients had high TCRbeta diversity at day 60, and it came from recipient T cells and thymic progenitors that survived. Reported findings indicate that, about two months after transplant, alpha-beta T cells came from several hundred expanded clones, which were derived from non-depleted graft cells.

There are 15 residues in the CDR3. J lost 7 bases, V lost 2 bases, and 11 bases had no gene match. Germline assignment: CDR1 SGHDT and CDR2 YYEEEE. V gene TRBV5-6 combines with J gene TRBJ2-7, with 8 bases fitting TRBD1. Sequenced material: PBMCs, taken before TCRalphabeta/CD19-depleted stem cell transplant. The sequence derives from a girl aged 2-15 years with aplastic anemia, due to receive a stem cell transplant. The CDR3 bases are TGTGCCAGCAGCTTTATGGGGACAGGTCCCCGGGAGCAGTACTTC. This codes for CASSFMGTGPREQYF.